Listed here are 32 T cell receptor beta chains from one sample, sequenced in a study of T cell repertoires in cytomegalovirus infection. MiXCR was run by TCRdb on the reads, yielding one entry per CDR3 protein. In the table there are about a million distinct CDR3 sequences, around 32% of which are singletons. For these TCRs, the target antigens are not known. This specimen consisted of cultured CD8+ T cells from PBMCs, obtained from culture after CMV antigen stimulation. The receptor set was obtained from a human donor in good health (CMV status not recorded). Some clones in this sample may be carry-over from other donors' samples.

Only a few counts were recorded for this clonotype. V gene TRBV7-9 combines with J gene TRBJ2-2; D unresolved. Germline CDR1 SEHNR, CDR2 FQNEAQ (reference sequence). The CDR3 loop spans 15 amino acids. With 8 bases removed from V and 2 bases from J, the gap between germline ends came to 15 bases. Here the CDR3 DNA reads TGTGCCAGCGGAACATGGATAACTAACACCGGGGAGCTGTTTTTT. Translated, it gives CASGTWITNTGELFF.

This clonotype was counted between two and nine times. V usage is TRBV6-2 or TRBV6-3 and J usage is TRBJ2-7; D is possibly TRBD2 (7 bases). CDR3 length: 14 amino acids. The germline V gene has CDR1 MNHEY and CDR2 SVGEGT. Trimming cost V 2 bases and J 2 bases, with 10 bases left between them. The CDR3 DNA is TGTGCCAGCAGTTACGGAGGGGGGGCCTACGAGCAGTACGTC. The encoded protein is CASSYGGGAYEQYV.

The chain has TRBV6-2 or TRBV6-3 and TRBJ1-5; D is uncertain. The CDR3 extends over 15 amino acids. With 6 bases removed from V and 3 bases from J, the gap between germline ends came to 15 bases. The germline V gene has CDR1 MNHEY and CDR2 SVGEGT. Here the CDR3 reads CASSLLGPTNQPQHF. As DNA, the CDR3 is TGTGCCAGCAGCCTGCTTGGACCCACCAATCAGCCCCAGCATTTT.

This chain links TRBV12-3 or TRBV12-4 with TRBJ2-7; weak D call: TRBD2 (7 bases). Trimming left V 3 bases short and J 0 bases short, with 15 bases between. CDR3 length: 16 amino acids. The CDR3 loop is CASSLGAGATSYEQYF. The DNA of the CDR3 is TGTGCCAGCAGTTTGGGGGCGGGGGCTACCTCCTACGAGCAGTACTTC.

The chain uses TRBV29-1 and TRBJ2-5, with D possibly TRBD2 on 7 matching bases. The CDR3 totals 13 residues. The ends were cut back, 6 bases at V and 2 bases at J, with 13 bases in the middle. Germline lookup yields CDR1 SQVTM and CDR2 ANQGSEA. The CDR3 reads CSVPRGAQETQYF. The CDR3 DNA sequence: TGCAGCGTCCCCCGGGGGGCACAAGAGACCCAGTACTTC.

This clonotype was seen only a few times. V gene TRBV6-5 combines with J gene TRBJ2-1, with 9 bases aligning to TRBD2. The trim removed 7 bases at V and 7 bases at J, leaving 8 bases unmatched. The length of the CDR3 is 14 residues. Germline CDR1 and CDR2: MNHEY and SVGAGI. The CDR3 bases are TGTGCCAGCACTCGAGCGGGGGGAAGAAATGAGCAGTTCTTC. The encoded protein is CASTRAGGRNEQFF.

On this clonotype: A read error may be the cause here, since a much bigger clone is one base away. The V gene is TRBV6-5, the J gene TRBJ1-1; TRBD1 aligns across 8 bases. The CDR3 contains 15 residues. The V segment lost 4 bases and the J segment 0 bases; nucleotides outside the gene matches: 4. Germline V gene lookup returns CDR1 MNHEY and CDR2 SVGAGI. The CDR3, as DNA: TGTGCCAGCAGTTGGCTGGGACAGGTGAACACTGAAGCTTTCTTT. This sequence encodes CASSWLGQVNTEAFF.

This clonotype showed up just a few times. CDR3 in DNA: TGTGCCAGCAGCTTAGATTACGGCGGGGGGTCGTACAATGAGCAGTTCTTC. This encodes CASSLDYGGGSYNEQFF. V gene TRBV7-6 combines with J gene TRBJ2-1, with 8 bases aligning to TRBD2. CDR1 and CDR2 (germline): SGHVS, FNYEAQ. The CDR3 has 17 residues. Trimming took 1 base from V and 4 from J; bases not matched to a gene: 9.

This clonotype occurred a few times. The chain recombines TRBV6-6 with TRBJ2-5, with 7 positions matching TRBD2. CDR1 and CDR2 from the germline V gene are MNHNY and SVGAGI (reference sequence). The CDR3 runs 15 residues. J was trimmed by 1 base and V by 2 bases; bases with no gene match: 4. The CDR3: CASSYGGGLQETQYF. The CDR3 DNA reads as TGTGCCAGCAGTTACGGCGGGGGTCTCCAAGAGACCCAGTACTTC.

The chain carries TRBV20-1 and TRBJ2-2, with D uncertain. CDR3 length equals 15 residues. Germline V gene data show CDR1 as DFQATT and CDR2 as SNEGSKA (reference sequence). Trimming took off 1 base at V and 0 bases at J, with 9 bases between the two ends. In DNA, the CDR3 is TGCAGTGCTAGAGCTACGTTCGCGAACACCGGGGAGCTGTTTTTT. Its protein product is CSARATFANTGELFF.

This clonotype was seen only a few times. The chain uses TRBV6-1 and TRBJ1-6; D is unresolved. V gave up 1 base and J gave up 0 bases, with 10 bases separating them. The germline V gene has CDR1 MNHNS and CDR2 SASEGT. This CDR3 is 17 amino acids long. CDR3 sequence reads: CASSEVGKSSYNSPLHF. The CDR3 DNA follows: TGTGCCAGCAGTGAAGTTGGTAAGAGCTCCTATAATTCACCCCTCCACTTT.

The CDR3 reads CASSPPDFSPLSGANVLTF. In DNA, the CDR3 is TGTGCCAGCAGCCCCCCGGACTTTTCTCCCCTCTCTGGGGCCAACGTCCTGACTTTC. The chain recombines TRBV13 with TRBJ2-6; maybe TRBD2 (5 bases). Per germline, CDR1 PRHDT and CDR2 FYEKMQ (reference sequence). The CDR3 contains 19 residues. Trimming shortened V by 5 bases and J by 0 bases, and 20 bases separated the two germline ends. Full variable domain (remainder filled in from reference TRBV13 and TRBJ2-6): AAGVIQSPRHLIKEKRETATLKCYPIPRHDTVYWYQQGPGQDPQFLISFYEKMQSDKGSIPDRFSAQQFSDYHSELNMSSLELGDSALYFCASSPPDFSPLSGANVLTFGAGSRLTVL.

This clonotype was seen more than once but under ten times. The V and J genes are TRBV4-1 and TRBJ1-6; no clear D gene. Germline-derived CDR1 and CDR2 are MGHRA and YSYEKL. V was clipped by 0 bases and J by 3 bases, with 9 bases between them. The CDR3 runs 16 residues. The CDR3 region has the DNA TGCGCCAGCAGCCAAGATCCTGGAGACTATAATTCACCCCTCCACTTT. Protein sequence: CASSQDPGDYNSPLHF.

This clonotype showed up many times. The V gene is TRBV7-8, the J gene TRBJ1-1; 8 nucleotides line up with TRBD1. The V and J ends lost 7 bases and 5 bases, in that order; junction bases with no gene match: 9. This CDR3 comprises 14 residues. The germline CDR1 and CDR2 sequences are SGHVS and FQNEAQ. CDR3 bases: TGTGCCAGCAAAGCAGGACAGGGCTATACTGAAGCTTTCTTT. Protein: CASKAGQGYTEAFF.

The rearrangement uses TRBV6-5 and TRBJ1-2; D perhaps matches TRBD1 (5 bases). V lost 2 bases to trimming and J lost 7 bases, with 20 bases between them. The CDR3 is 16 amino acids. CDR1 MNHEY and CDR2 SVGAGI come from the germline V gene. CDR3 region: CASSYDQGPSYGGYTF. In DNA, the CDR3 is TGTGCCAGCAGTTACGATCAGGGTCCCTCCTATGGTGGCTACACCTTC.

This chain connects TRBV7-6 to TRBJ1-1; 11 nucleotides agree with TRBD1. Trimming cost V 5 bases and J 5 bases; bases outside gene matches: 10. The germline V gene encodes CDR1 SGHVS and CDR2 FNYEAQ. The CDR3 is 16 amino acids. The CDR3 DNA reads as TGTGCCAGCAGCCCGGGGACAGGGGGGGTATGGACTGAAGCTTTCTTT. Its translation: CASSPGTGGVWTEAFF.

This clonotype was seen repeatedly, ten times or more. This rearrangement joins TRBV11-2 to TRBJ2-6; no firm D call. Between the trimmed V and J ends, which lost 1 base and 2 bases, there was a span of 6 bases. The CDR3 is made up of 15 amino acids. CDR1 is SGHAT, CDR2 FQNNGV, per germline. CDR3 in DNA: TGTGCCAGCAGCTTAGGGCAGCCTGGGGCCAACGTCCTGACTTTC. It translates to CASSLGQPGANVLTF. Variable domain in full (rest from reference TRBV11-2 and TRBJ2-6): EAGVAQSPRYKIIEKRQSVAFWCNPISGHATLYWYQQILGQGPKLLIQFQNNGVVDDSQLPKDRFSAERLKGVDSTLKIQPAKLEDSAVYLCASSLGQPGANVLTFGAGSRLTVL.

There are many counts of this clonotype. The chain uses TRBV12-3 or TRBV12-4 and TRBJ1-2, with D unresolved. This CDR3 is built from 13 residues. V lost 3 bases to trimming and J lost 4 bases, with 9 bases between them. The CDR3 is CASSFGRFYGYTF. As DNA, the CDR3 is TGTGCCAGCAGTTTCGGGAGATTCTATGGCTACACCTTC.

V gene TRBV20-1 combines with J gene TRBJ1-3, with D hard to call. V was pared by 1 base and J by 0 bases, with 7 bases between. The CDR3 contains 14 residues. Germline V gene lookup returns CDR1 DFQATT and CDR2 SNEGSKA (reference sequence). DNA for the CDR3: TGCAGTGCTAGAGGAGTGAGCTCTGGAAACACCATATATTTT. Its protein is CSARGVSSGNTIYF.

This clonotype was counted ten times or more. The gene calls are TRBV7-9 and TRBJ2-2, with a weak D call TRBD1 (5 bases). V gave up 5 bases and J gave up 1 base, with 8 bases separating them. Germline V lookup: CDR1 SEHNR, CDR2 FQNEAQ (reference sequence). This CDR3 region has 14 residues. The CDR3 bases are TGTGCCAGCAGCGTGGACAAGAACACCGGGGAGCTGTTTTTT. Residues: CASSVDKNTGELFF.

The J gene is TRBJ2-5, the V gene TRBV5-4, with D possibly TRBD1 on 6 matching bases. V was trimmed by 4 bases and J by 1 base, leaving 23 bases between them. The CDR3 consists of 18 residues. Germline CDR1 and CDR2: SGHNT and YYREEE (reference sequence). CDR3 residues: CASSDGPPKGHLQETQYF. CDR3 DNA: TGTGCCAGCAGCGACGGTCCCCCTAAGGGACATCTCCAAGAGACCCAGTACTTC.

This clonotype was seen more than once but under ten times. V usage is TRBV12-3 or TRBV12-4 and J usage is TRBJ2-3; no reliable D call. Trimming took off 4 bases at V and 4 bases at J, with 12 bases between the two ends. The CDR3 is 14 amino acids. The DNA of the CDR3 is TGTGCCAGCAGTTCAAGGAGAGGCGCAGATACGCAGTATTTT. Protein sequence: CASSSRRGADTQYF.

As regards this clonotype: A much bigger clone sits one base away, suggesting this may be a read error. V is TRBV19 and J is TRBJ2-5; 8 bases fit TRBD1. This CDR3 comprises 15 residues. Unmatched junction bases numbered 10, after V lost 7 bases and J lost 3 bases. Germline V gene sequence: CDR1 LNHDA, CDR2 SQIVND (reference sequence). The CDR3 sequence is CASMDLSGGKETQYF. In DNA, the CDR3 is TGTGCCAGTATGGACCTATCAGGGGGCAAAGAGACCCAGTACTTC.

Only a few counts were recorded for this clonotype. V usage is TRBV12-3 or TRBV12-4 and J usage is TRBJ2-4, with D unresolved. CDR3 length: 17 residues. Trimming removed 3 bases at V and 0 bases at J, with 15 bases between. The CDR3 coding sequence is TGTGCCAGCAGTTTCGGCTGGGCTGATTTAGCCAAAAACATTCAGTACTTC. This codes for CASSFGWADLAKNIQYF.

This rearrangement joins TRBV3-1 to TRBJ1-1; maybe TRBD1 (6 bases). V was shortened by 3 bases and J by 0 bases, with 11 bases between the two germline ends. The CDR3 extends over 15 amino acids. CDR1 and CDR2 from the germline V gene are LGHDT and YNNKEL (reference sequence). CDR3 sequence: CASSHSGQLNTEAFF. In DNA, the CDR3 is TGTGCCAGCAGCCACTCCGGACAGTTGAACACTGAAGCTTTCTTT.

Only a few counts were recorded for this clonotype. The chain links TRBV27 to TRBJ1-1; D is unresolved. Looked up from germline, CDR1 is MNHEY and CDR2 is SMNVEV (reference sequence). Trimming removed 9 bases from V and 1 base from J, with 12 bases in between. CDR3 size: 13 residues. The CDR3 is CASSVTANTEAFF. The CDR3 nucleotides read TGTGCCAGTAGTGTGACGGCGAACACTGAAGCTTTCTTT.

This clonotype was seen more than once but under ten times. This chain links TRBV7-9 with TRBJ1-5; tentatively, D is TRBD1 (5 bases). Per germline, CDR1 SEHNR and CDR2 FQNEAQ (reference sequence). Trimming left V 4 bases short and J 0 bases short, with 10 bases between. The CDR3 runs to 15 residues. For the CDR3, the DNA is TGTGCCAGCAGCTCACAGGAATTTAGCAATCAGCCCCAGCATTTT. This gives the protein CASSSQEFSNQPQHF.

This clonotype has just a few counts. The V call is TRBV12-3 or TRBV12-4, the J call TRBJ1-6; tentative D call: TRBD1 (5 bases). With 3 bases removed from V and 9 bases from J, the gap between germline ends came to 15 bases. The CDR3 totals 15 residues. This CDR3 reads CASSFFRGGRSPLHF. CDR3 DNA sequence: TGTGCCAGCAGTTTTTTTAGGGGAGGACGTTCACCCCTCCACTTT.

This clonotype has more than one count but fewer than ten. V usage is TRBV14 and J usage is TRBJ1-1, with unresolved D. CDR3 length: 13 residues. Germline-derived CDR1 and CDR2 are SGHDN and FVKESK. The V end was cut by 0 bases, the J end by 6 bases, with 8 bases between. The DNA for the CDR3 is TGTGCCAGCAGCCAAGAATGGAAGGCTGAAGCTTTCTTT. Translation gives CASSQEWKAEAFF.

This clonotype was seen only a few times. This chain uses TRBV12-3 or TRBV12-4 with TRBJ1-5; D ambiguous. The CDR3 has 15 amino acids. The germline V and J ends were trimmed by 7 bases and 2 bases, with 15 bases remaining between them. The CDR3 sequence: CASTPRPRGNQPQHF. CDR3 DNA: TGTGCCAGCACCCCCCGGCCGAGGGGCAATCAGCCCCAGCATTTT.

The gene calls are TRBV12-3 or TRBV12-4 and TRBJ2-1; D gene uncertain. The V end was cut by 5 bases, the J end by 8 bases, with 10 bases between. The length of the CDR3 is 12 residues. The CDR3 is CASSMQGDEQFF. Here the CDR3 DNA reads TGTGCCAGCAGTATGCAAGGAGATGAGCAGTTCTTC.

V is TRBV12-3 or TRBV12-4 and J is TRBJ2-1; 10 bases match TRBD2. The CDR3 is 16 amino acids. Unmatched junction bases numbered 10, after V lost 2 bases and J lost 9 bases. CDR3: CASSLRAGTSESEQFF. CDR3 DNA sequence: TGTGCCAGCAGTTTAAGGGCCGGGACTAGCGAGAGTGAGCAGTTCTTC.